Listed here are 5 T cell receptor beta chains from one sample, sequenced in a study of blood T cell repertoires in COVID-19. Data came from immunoSEQ multiplex PCR; TCRdb stores just in-frame clones and leaves some out. The table shows over 100,000 clones, with around nine tenths occurring only once. Input material: peripheral blood. These receptors originate from a woman in her 70s with COVID-19, enrolled during active disease.

This chain joins TRBV5-1 and TRBJ1-1, with TRBD1 identical over 7 bases. V was clipped by 4 bases and J by 4 bases; unmatched bases: 10. Germline V lookup: CDR1 SGHRS, CDR2 YFSETQ. The CDR3 has 15 residues. CDR3 in DNA: TGCGCCAGCAGCCCGGGGACAGAATGGGGCACTGAAGCTTTCTTT. Encoded protein: CASSPGTEWGTEAFF.

The rearrangement joins TRBV5-1 to TRBJ2-7, with 10 bases matching TRBD2. The CDR3 is made up of 15 amino acids. V lost 2 bases and J lost 4; bases outside the gene matches: 6. The germline V gene has CDR1 SGHRS and CDR2 YFSETQ. CDR3 residues: CASSFEAGGLYEQYF. CDR3 coding DNA: TGCGCCAGCAGCTTTGAAGCGGGGGGGCTTTACGAGCAGTACTTC. Looking up the rest from reference TRBV5-1 and TRBJ2-7 gives the full variable domain: KAGVTQTPRYLIKTRGQQVTLSCSPISGHRSVSWYQQTPGQGLQFLFEYFSETQRNKGNFPGRFSGRQFSNSRSEMNVSTLELGDSALYLCASSFEAGGLYEQYFGPGTRLTVT.

This chain connects TRBV3-1 (or the pseudogene TRBV3-2) to TRBJ2-3, with TRBD2 as a possible D gene (6 bases). Germline lookup yields CDR1 LGHDT and CDR2 YNNKEL (reference sequence). V lost 3 bases and J 4 bases, leaving 8 bases between the germline ends. CDR3 length: 13 amino acids. The CDR3 reads CASSQRGADTQYF. The DNA for the CDR3 is TGTGCCAGCAGCCAGCGGGGAGCAGATACGCAGTATTTT.

The rearrangement links TRBV27 to TRBJ1-2; D uncertain. This CDR3 has 13 amino acids. The V and J ends lost 7 bases and 0 bases respectively, with 9 bases between them. Per the germline V gene, CDR1 is MNHEY and CDR2 is SMNVEV (reference sequence). Here the CDR3 reads CASKDTTNYGYTF. The CDR3 bases are TGTGCCAGCAAAGACACCACTAACTATGGCTACACCTTC.

The rearrangement uses TRBV7-8 and TRBJ2-3; TRBD2 matches at 14 bases. The V segment lost 6 bases and the J segment 0 bases; nucleotides outside the gene matches: 5. This CDR3 spans 17 amino acids. Per the germline V gene, CDR1 is SGHVS and CDR2 is FQNEAQ. The CDR3 sequence is CASSRLAGGPSTDTQYF. The CDR3, as DNA: TGTGCCAGCAGTAGACTAGCGGGGGGGCCGAGCACAGATACGCAGTATTTT.